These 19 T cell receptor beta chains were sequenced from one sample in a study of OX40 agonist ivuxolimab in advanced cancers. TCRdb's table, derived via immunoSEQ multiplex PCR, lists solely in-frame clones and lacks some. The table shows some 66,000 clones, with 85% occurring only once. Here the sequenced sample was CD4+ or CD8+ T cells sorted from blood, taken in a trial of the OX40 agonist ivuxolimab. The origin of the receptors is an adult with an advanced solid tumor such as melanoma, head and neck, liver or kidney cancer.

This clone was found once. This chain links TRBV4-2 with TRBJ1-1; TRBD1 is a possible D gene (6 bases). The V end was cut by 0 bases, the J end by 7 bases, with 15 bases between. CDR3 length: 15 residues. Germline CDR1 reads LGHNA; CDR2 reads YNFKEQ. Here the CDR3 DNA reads TGTGCCAGCAGCCAAGAGGAAACAGGGATCAGTGAAGCTTTCTTT. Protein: CASSQEETGISEAFF.

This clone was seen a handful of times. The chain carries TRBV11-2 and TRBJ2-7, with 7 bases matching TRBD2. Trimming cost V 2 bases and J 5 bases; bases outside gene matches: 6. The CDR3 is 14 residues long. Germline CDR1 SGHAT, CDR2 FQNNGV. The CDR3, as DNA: TGTGCCAGCAGCTTAAGGACTAGTAGCCACGAGCAGTACTTC. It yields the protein CASSLRTSSHEQYF.

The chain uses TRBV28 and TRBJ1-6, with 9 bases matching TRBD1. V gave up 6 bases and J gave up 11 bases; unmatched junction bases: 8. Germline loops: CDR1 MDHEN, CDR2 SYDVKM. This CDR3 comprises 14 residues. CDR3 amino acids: CASSPGQGVAPLHF. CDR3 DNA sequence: TGTGCCAGCAGCCCGGGACAGGGAGTTGCACCCCTCCACTTT.

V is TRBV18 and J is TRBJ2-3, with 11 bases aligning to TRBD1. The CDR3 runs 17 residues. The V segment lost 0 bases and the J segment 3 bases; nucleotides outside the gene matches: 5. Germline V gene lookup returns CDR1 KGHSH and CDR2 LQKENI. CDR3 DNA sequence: TGTGCCAGCTCACCACCCGGACAGGGGGCGCTTACAGATACGCAGTATTTT. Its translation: CASSPPGQGALTDTQYF.

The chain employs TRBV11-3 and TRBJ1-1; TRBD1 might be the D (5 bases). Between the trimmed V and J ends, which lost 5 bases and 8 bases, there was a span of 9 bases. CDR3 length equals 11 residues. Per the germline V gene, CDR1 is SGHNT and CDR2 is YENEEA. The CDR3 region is CASSPQGEAFF. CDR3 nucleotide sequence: TGTGCCAGCAGCCCCCAGGGAGAAGCTTTCTTT.

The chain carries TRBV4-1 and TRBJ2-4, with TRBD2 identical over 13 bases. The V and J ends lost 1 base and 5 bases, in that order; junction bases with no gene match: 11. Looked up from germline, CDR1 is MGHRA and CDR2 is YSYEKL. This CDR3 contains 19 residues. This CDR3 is CASSQALGTSGTSENIQYF. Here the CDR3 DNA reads TGCGCCAGCAGCCAAGCCCTTGGGACTAGCGGGACCTCCGAAAACATTCAGTACTTC.

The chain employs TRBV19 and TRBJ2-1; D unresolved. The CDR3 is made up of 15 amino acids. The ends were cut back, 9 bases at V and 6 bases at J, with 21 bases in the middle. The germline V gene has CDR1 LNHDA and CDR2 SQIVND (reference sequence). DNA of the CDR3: TGTGCCAGCATTAAGTTGACTCCCAGTACCAATGAGCAGTTCTTC. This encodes CASIKLTPSTNEQFF.

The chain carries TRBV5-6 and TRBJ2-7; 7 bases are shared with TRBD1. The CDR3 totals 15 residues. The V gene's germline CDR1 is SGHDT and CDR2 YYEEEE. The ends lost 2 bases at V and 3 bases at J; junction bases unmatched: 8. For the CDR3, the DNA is TGTGCCAGCAGCTTTGCCCCCGACAGGGACTACGAGCAGTACTTC. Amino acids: CASSFAPDRDYEQYF.

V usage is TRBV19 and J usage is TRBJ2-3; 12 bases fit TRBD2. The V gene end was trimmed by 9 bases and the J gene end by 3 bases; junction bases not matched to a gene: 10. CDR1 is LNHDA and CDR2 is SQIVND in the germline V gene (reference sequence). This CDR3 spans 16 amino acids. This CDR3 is CARGGLAGARTDTQYF. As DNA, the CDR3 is TGTGCCAGAGGGGGACTAGCGGGTGCCCGGACAGATACGCAGTATTTT.

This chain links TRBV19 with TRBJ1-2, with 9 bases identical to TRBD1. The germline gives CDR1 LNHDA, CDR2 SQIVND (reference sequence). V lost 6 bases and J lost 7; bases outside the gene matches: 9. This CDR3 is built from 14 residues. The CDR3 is CASSPAGTGSGYTF. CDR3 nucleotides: TGTGCCAGTAGCCCCGCCGGGACAGGGAGTGGCTACACCTTC.

The CDR3 sequence: CASSLQGGTNQETQYF. In DNA, the CDR3 is TGCGCCAGCAGCTTGCAGGGTGGTACGAACCAAGAGACCCAGTACTTC. The V gene is TRBV5-1, the J gene TRBJ2-5; the D gene is possibly TRBD1 (5 bases). The CDR3 covers 16 residues. V lost 1 base and J lost 0, with 13 bases in between. Per the germline V gene, CDR1 is SGHRS and CDR2 is YFSETQ.

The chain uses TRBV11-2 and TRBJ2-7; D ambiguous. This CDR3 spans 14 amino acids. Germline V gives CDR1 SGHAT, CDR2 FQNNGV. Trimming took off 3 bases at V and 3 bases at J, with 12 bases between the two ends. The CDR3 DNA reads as TGTGCCAGCAGCTTTAACCAGGTCAACTACGAGCAGTACTTC. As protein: CASSFNQVNYEQYF.

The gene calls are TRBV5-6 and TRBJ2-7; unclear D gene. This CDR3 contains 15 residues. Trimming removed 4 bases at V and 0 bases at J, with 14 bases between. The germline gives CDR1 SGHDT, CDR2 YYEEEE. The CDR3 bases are TGTGCCAGCAGCCGAACACTGGGCTTCTCCTACGAGCAGTACTTC. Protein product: CASSRTLGFSYEQYF.

The chain's CDR3 is CASAPGLAVNNEQFF. CDR3 nucleotides: TGTGCTAGTGCCCCGGGACTAGCGGTTAACAATGAGCAGTTCTTC. The J gene is TRBJ2-1, the V gene TRBV12-5; 11 bases map to TRBD2. This CDR3 has 15 residues. CDR1 is LGHNT and CDR2 is FRNRAP in the germline V gene. With 7 bases clipped from V and 5 bases from J, the junction kept 7 bases outside the gene matches.

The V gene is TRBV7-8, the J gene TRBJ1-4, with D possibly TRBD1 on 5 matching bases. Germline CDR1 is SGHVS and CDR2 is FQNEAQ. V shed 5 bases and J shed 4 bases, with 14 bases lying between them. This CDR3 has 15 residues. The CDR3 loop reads CASSGRTTLNEKLFF. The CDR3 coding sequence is TGTGCCAGCAGCGGACGGACAACCCTTAATGAAAAACTGTTTTTT. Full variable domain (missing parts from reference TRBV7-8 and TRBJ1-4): GAGVSQSPRYKVAKRGQDVALRCDPISGHVSLFWYQQALGQGPEFLTYFQNEAQLDKSGLPSDRFFAERPEGSVSTLKIQRTQQEDSAVYLCASSGRTTLNEKLFFGSGTQLSVL.

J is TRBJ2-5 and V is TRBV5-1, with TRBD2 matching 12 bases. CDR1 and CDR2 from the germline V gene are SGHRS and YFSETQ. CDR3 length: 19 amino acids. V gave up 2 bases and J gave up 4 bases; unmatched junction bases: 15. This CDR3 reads CASSLAPGLAGGPAETQYF. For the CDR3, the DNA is TGCGCCAGCAGCTTAGCGCCCGGGCTAGCGGGAGGGCCCGCAGAGACCCAGTACTTC. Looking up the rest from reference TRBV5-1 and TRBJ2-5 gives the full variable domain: KAGVTQTPRYLIKTRGQQVTLSCSPISGHRSVSWYQQTPGQGLQFLFEYFSETQRNKGNFPGRFSGRQFSNSRSEMNVSTLELGDSALYLCASSLAPGLAGGPAETQYFGPGTRLLVL.

DNA of the CDR3: TGTGCCAGCAGAAAACAGGGAGCCAAAAACATTCAGTACTTC. The encoded protein is CASRKQGAKNIQYF. The V gene is TRBV6-5, the J gene TRBJ2-4; possibly TRBD1 for D (6 bases). The CDR3 totals 14 residues. Trimming pared 6 bases from V and 0 bases from J, leaving 9 bases between. The germline V gene encodes CDR1 MNHEY and CDR2 SVGAGI.

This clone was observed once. CDR3 coding DNA: TGTGCCAGCAGCCCGGTAGTCCGGGGCCTCTACGAGCAGTACTTC. Translating it yields CASSPVVRGLYEQYF. The chain recombines TRBV4-2 with TRBJ2-7; D may match TRBD1 or TRBD2 (5 bases each). V was shortened by 4 bases and J by 3 bases, with 16 bases between the two germline ends. Germline values: CDR1 LGHNA, CDR2 YNFKEQ. The CDR3 covers 15 residues.

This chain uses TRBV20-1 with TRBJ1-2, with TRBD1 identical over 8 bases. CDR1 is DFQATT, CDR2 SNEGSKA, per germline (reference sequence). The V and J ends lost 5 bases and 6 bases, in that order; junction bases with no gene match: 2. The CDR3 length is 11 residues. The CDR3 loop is CSAETGDGYTF. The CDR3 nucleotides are TGCAGTGCTGAGACAGGGGATGGCTACACCTTC.